This TCR beta chain is drawn from a study of T cells in Graves' hyperthyroidism and ophthalmopathy. There were TCR beta CDR3 regions amplified from RNA transcripts. The TCR CDR3 first-round RT-PCR relied on the HTBI primer set. TCRdb re-analysed the multiplex PCR reads in MiXCR, keeping a single row per CDR3 protein. The table lists 300,000 to 450,000 distinct CDR3 sequences, roughly 25% of them singletons. PBMCs stemmed from approximately 9.1 ml fresh peripheral blood. This clonotype was counted a few times. No antigen is known for it. General study results and limits: Clonotypes that were expanded in thyroid above 0.001 mostly appeared in blood too. It was a median around 6 months before onset that the model predicted ophthalmopathy.

From germline, CDR1 is LGHDT and CDR2 YNNKEL (reference sequence). The CDR3 spans 13 residues. Deletions cut 4 bases from V and 10 bases from J, with 16 bases between. Input material: blood. The TCR comes from a man aged 50-60 years with Graves' hyperthyroidism. This chain uses TRBV3-1 with TRBJ2-5, with a tentative D call TRBD2 (6 bases). The CDR3 sequence is CASSPGLPVGQYF. DNA of the CDR3: TGTGCCAGCAGCCCGGGACTCCCGGTGGGCCAGTACTTC.